This T cell receptor (beta chain) stems from a study of human T cells and chemical hapten exposure. Time point: pre-sensitization, week 0. Treatment given: therapeutic diphenylcyclopropenone sensitization with weekly scalp DPC. Many counts were recorded for this clonotype. TCRdb ran MiXCR on the RACE reads and lists one entry per CDR3 protein. The data contain over 85,000 distinct CDR3 sequences, 10% to 11% of them seen just once; the ten biggest clones take up 2.5% to 4%. This receptor was taken from an older woman with alopecia areata. Some clones in this sample may be carry-over from other donors' samples. Sequences were derived from whole blood, sampled in connection with sensitization to the hapten diphenylcyclopropenone (DPC).

The CDR3 loop reads CASIPSRNSPLHF. The CDR3 DNA follows: TGTGCCAGCATCCCCTCGAGGAATTCACCCCTCCACTTT. V gene TRBV6-6 combines with J gene TRBJ1-6; no definite D call. CDR1 is MNHNY, CDR2 SVGAGI, per germline (reference sequence). V lost 7 bases and J 7 bases, leaving 11 bases between the germline ends. The CDR3 has 13 residues.